This entry features one T cell receptor beta chain sequence. Then a second PCR, running roughly 7 to 11 cycles, was carried out with a sample-barcoded 5' primer and a J-beta primer mix. TCRdb ran MiXCR on the 5' RACE reads and lists one entry per CDR3 protein. The sample records about 1,500,000 distinct CDR3 sequences, around 39% being singletons. These data come from a study of blood T cells in healthy people across ages. The V end was cut by 7 bases, the J end by 4 bases, with 16 bases between. Germline V CDR1 and CDR2: LNHDA, SQIVND (reference sequence). This CDR3 spans 14 amino acids. The sequencing input was blood. The chain has TRBV19 and TRBJ1-1, with D uncertain. This TCR was sampled from a young woman in good health. Here the CDR3 DNA reads TGTGCCAGTACCATAACGGGAGGGAGCACTGAAGCTTTCTTT. This gives the protein CASTITGGSTEAFF.